This T cell receptor (beta chain) originates from a study of blood T cell repertoires in COVID-19. Turning to the study itself: Samples came from the United States, Italy and Spain, spanning acute and convalescent COVID-19. T cells, B-cell-depleted T cells, or PBMCs provided the cDNA or gDNA that served as material.

Assay: immunoSEQ multiplex PCR; the TCRdb copy retains only in-frame clones and omits some. Of 470,000 or so clones detected, approximately 85% appear once; the ten largest clones hold approximately 3.2%. The germline V gene has CDR1 KGHSH and CDR2 LQKENI. The trim removed 6 bases at V and 6 bases at J, leaving 16 bases unmatched. The CDR3 runs to 16 residues. The TCR was taken from a human donor in a cohort sampled during active COVID-19. The rearrangement links TRBV18 to TRBJ2-7; 8 bases map to TRBD1. Sequencing input: peripheral blood. Here the CDR3 DNA reads TGTGCCAGCTCCAATCAGGGGGCAGGGGCGCAGGGCGAGCAGTACTTC. Its translation: CASSNQGAGAQGEQYF.